A single sample gave rise to the 2 T cell receptor beta chains below, sequenced in a study of blood T cell repertoires in COVID-19. Only in-frame clones appear in the TCRdb table, and some are missing; sequencing was by immunoSEQ multiplex PCR. The repertoire consists of hundreds of thousands of clones, with approximately 90% occurring once and the leading ten covering around 4.5%. Source material: peripheral blood. The receptors here all came from a woman younger than 45 with acute or convalescent COVID-19.

The CDR3 DNA reads TGTGCCAGCAGCGTAGAGGCTAGCGTGACCGGGGAGCTGTTTTTT. Encoded protein: CASSVEASVTGELFF. V and J are TRBV9 and TRBJ2-2; perhaps TRBD2 as D (6 bases). V was pared by 0 bases and J by 5 bases, with 11 bases between. The CDR3 sequence is 15 residues long. CDR1 and CDR2 from the germline V gene are SGDLS and YYNGEE.

The chain combines TRBV16 with TRBJ1-1; D gene uncertain. The CDR3 totals 16 residues. CDR1 and CDR2 (germline): KGHSY, FQNENV. The V gene lost 1 base and the J gene lost 0 bases, with 12 bases spanning the gap. The CDR3 is CASSQWGGPMNTEAFF. CDR3 bases: TGTGCCAGCAGCCAATGGGGAGGACCCATGAACACTGAAGCTTTCTTT.